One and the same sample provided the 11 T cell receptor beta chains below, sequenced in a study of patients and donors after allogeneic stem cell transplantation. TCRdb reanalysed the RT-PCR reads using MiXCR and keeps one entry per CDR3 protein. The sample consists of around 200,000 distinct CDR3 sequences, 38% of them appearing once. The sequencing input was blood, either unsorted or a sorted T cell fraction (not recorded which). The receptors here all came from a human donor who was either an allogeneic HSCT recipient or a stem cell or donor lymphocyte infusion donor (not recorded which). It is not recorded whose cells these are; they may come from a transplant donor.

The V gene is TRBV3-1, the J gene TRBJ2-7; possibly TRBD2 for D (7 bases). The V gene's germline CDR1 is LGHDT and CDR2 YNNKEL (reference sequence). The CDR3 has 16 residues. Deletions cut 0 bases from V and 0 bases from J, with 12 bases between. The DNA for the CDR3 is TGTGCCAGCAGCCAAGATCCGGGGGGCCTCTCCTACGAGCAGTACTTC. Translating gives CASSQDPGGLSYEQYF.

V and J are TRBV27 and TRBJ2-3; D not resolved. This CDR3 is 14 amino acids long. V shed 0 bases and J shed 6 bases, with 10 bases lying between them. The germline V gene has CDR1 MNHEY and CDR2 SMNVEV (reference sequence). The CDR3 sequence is CASSLSAPGDTQYF. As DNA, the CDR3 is TGTGCCAGCAGTTTATCGGCCCCCGGGGATACGCAGTATTTT.

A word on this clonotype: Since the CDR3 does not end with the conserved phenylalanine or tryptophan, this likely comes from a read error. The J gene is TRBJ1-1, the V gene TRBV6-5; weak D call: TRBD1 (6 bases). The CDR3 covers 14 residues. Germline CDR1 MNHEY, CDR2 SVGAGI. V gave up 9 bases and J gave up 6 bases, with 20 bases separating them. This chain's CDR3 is CASTNQGKRAEAFL. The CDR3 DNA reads TGTGCCAGTACTAACCAGGGGAAAAGGGCTGAAGCTTTCTTG.

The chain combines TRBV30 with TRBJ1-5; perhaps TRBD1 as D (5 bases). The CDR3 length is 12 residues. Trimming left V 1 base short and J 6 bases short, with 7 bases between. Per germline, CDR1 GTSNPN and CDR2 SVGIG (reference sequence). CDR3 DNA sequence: TGTGCCTGGAGTGCTGGGGCTCAGCCCCAGCATTTT. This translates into CAWSAGAQPQHF.

CDR3 nucleotide sequence: TGTGCCAGCAGGGGCTCGGGTGGCTACACCTTC. Translating gives CASRGSGGYTF. The chain employs TRBV28 and TRBJ1-2, with D unresolved. Germline V lookup: CDR1 MDHEN, CDR2 SYDVKM. The CDR3 is 11 amino acids. V gave up 6 bases and J gave up 7 bases, with 9 bases separating them.

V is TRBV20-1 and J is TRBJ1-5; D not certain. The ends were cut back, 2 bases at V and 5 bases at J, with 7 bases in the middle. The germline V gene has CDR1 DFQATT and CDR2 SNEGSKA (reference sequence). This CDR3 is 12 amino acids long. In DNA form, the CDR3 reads TGCAGTGCTAGACTTGCCGATCAGCCCCAGCATTTT. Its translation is CSARLADQPQHF.

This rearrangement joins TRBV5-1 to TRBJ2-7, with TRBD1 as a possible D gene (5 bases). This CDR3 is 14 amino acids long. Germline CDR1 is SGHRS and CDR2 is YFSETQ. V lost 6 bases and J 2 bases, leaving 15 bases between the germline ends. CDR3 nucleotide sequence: TGCGCCAGCAAAGCAGCAGGGCCCACCTACGAGCAGTACTTC. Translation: CASKAAGPTYEQYF.

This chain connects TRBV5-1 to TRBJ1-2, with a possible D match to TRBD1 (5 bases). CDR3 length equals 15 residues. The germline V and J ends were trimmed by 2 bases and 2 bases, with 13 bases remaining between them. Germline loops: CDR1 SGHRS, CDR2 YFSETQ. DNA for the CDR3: TGCGCCAGCAGCTTTCGTCCGGAGGGGAACTATGGCTACACCTTC. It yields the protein CASSFRPEGNYGYTF.

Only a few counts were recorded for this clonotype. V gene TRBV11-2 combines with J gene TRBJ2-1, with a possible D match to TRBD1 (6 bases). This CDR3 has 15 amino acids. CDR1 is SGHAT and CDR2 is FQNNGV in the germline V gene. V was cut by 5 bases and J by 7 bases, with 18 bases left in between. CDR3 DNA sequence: TGTGCCAGCAGCCATCAGGGTTGGGGGCCAAATGAGCAGTTCTTC. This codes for CASSHQGWGPNEQFF. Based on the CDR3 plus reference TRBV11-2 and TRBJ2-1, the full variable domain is EAGVAQSPRYKIIEKRQSVAFWCNPISGHATLYWYQQILGQGPKLLIQFQNNGVVDDSQLPKDRFSAERLKGVDSTLKIQPAKLEDSAVYLCASSHQGWGPNEQFFGPGTRLTVL.

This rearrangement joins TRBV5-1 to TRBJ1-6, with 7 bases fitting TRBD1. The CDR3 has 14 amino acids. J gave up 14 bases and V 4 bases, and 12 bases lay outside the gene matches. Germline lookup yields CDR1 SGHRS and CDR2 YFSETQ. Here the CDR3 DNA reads TGCGCCAGCAGCCCGGGGGACAGCATGATTTCCCTCCACTTT. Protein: CASSPGDSMISLHF.

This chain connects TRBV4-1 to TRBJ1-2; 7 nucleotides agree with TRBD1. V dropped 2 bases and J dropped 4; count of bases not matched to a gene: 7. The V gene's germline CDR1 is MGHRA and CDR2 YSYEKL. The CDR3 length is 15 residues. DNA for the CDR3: TGCGCCAGCAGCCAACCGGGACAGAAAAGCTATGGCTACACCTTC. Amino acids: CASSQPGQKSYGYTF.